These 8 T cell receptor beta chains share one sample of origin, sequenced in a study of OX40 agonist ivuxolimab in advanced cancers. The library was prepared using the immunoSEQ multiplex PCR assay. TCRdb took this table from immuneACCESS and kept in-frame rearrangements with V and J called. Such tables lack part of the clones; where checked against another copy, unresolved V genes explain under half of the gap, and the rest is unexplained. A total of 37,000 or so clones appear in this sample, about 88% of them only once. Together, the top ten hold 2.4% of the sample. The sample in question was CD4+ or CD8+ T cells sorted from blood, obtained in a trial of the OX40 agonist ivuxolimab. These receptor sequences come from an adult with an advanced solid tumor such as melanoma, head and neck, liver or kidney cancer.

The V and J genes are TRBV6-6 and TRBJ2-7; D possibly corresponds to TRBD1 (5 bases). Germline values: CDR1 MNHNY, CDR2 SVGAGI (reference sequence). Deletions cut 2 bases from V and 2 bases from J, with 10 bases between. The CDR3 runs 14 residues. The CDR3 DNA is TGTGCCAGCAGTTACGAAAGGGGCGCCTACGAGCAGTACTTC. It specifies CASSYERGAYEQYF.

In this sample, this clone turned up a few times. The chain couples TRBV5-5 to TRBJ1-2, with TRBD1 identical over 8 bases. Germline values: CDR1 SGHKS, CDR2 YYEKEE (reference sequence). There are 16 residues in the CDR3. Trimming took 0 bases from V and 4 from J; bases not matched to a gene: 8. CDR3 sequence reads: CASSLAPTGEGYGYTF. The CDR3 nucleotides read TGTGCCAGCAGCTTGGCCCCGACAGGGGAAGGCTATGGCTACACCTTC.

CDR3 coding DNA: TGCGCCAGCAGCCAAGGAGGGGGTTTTAGCGGTCAGCCCCAGCATTTT. Translating it yields CASSQGGGFSGQPQHF. The chain couples TRBV4-1 to TRBJ1-5; D possibly corresponds to TRBD1 (6 bases). Looked up from germline, CDR1 is MGHRA and CDR2 is YSYEKL. This CDR3 contains 16 residues. V dropped 1 base and J dropped 6 bases, with 16 bases sitting between them.

The chain carries TRBV7-2 and TRBJ1-6; D gene unclear. V was cut by 4 bases and J by 8 bases, with 18 bases left in between. Germline V lookup: CDR1 SGHTA, CDR2 FQGNSA. The CDR3 length is 16 residues. The CDR3 protein is CASSSPGGSVDSPLHF. The CDR3 DNA reads as TGTGCCAGCAGCTCACCTGGCGGGTCAGTAGATTCACCCCTCCACTTT.

The chain combines TRBV19 with TRBJ1-2; weak D call: TRBD1 (6 bases). Trimming shortened V by 8 bases and J by 2 bases, and 9 bases separated the two germline ends. Looked up from germline, CDR1 is LNHDA and CDR2 is SQIVND (reference sequence). The CDR3 has 12 residues. The CDR3 region is CASAQGNYGYTF. CDR3 coding DNA: TGTGCCAGTGCTCAGGGGAACTATGGCTACACCTTC. The full variable domain, with the rest looked up from reference TRBV19 and TRBJ1-2, is DGGITQSPKYLFRKEGQNVTLSCEQNLNHDAMYWYRQDPGQGLRLIYYSQIVNDFQKGDIAEGYSVSREKKESFPLTVTSAQKNPTAFYLCASAQGNYGYTFGSGTRLTVV.

The genes are TRBV2 and TRBJ1-2; 9 bases align to TRBD1. CDR3 length: 13 residues. CDR1 and CDR2 (germline): SNHLY, FYNNEI. With V trimmed by 6 bases and J by 9 bases, 8 bases remained unmatched. DNA of the CDR3: TGTGCCAGCAGCGAGGGACAGGGACTAAGCTACACCTTC. Translation gives CASSEGQGLSYTF. Full variable domain (outside the CDR3, taken from reference TRBV2 and TRBJ1-2): EPEVTQTPSHQVTQMGQEVILRCVPISNHLYFYWYRQILGQKVEFLVSFYNNEISEKSEIFDDQFSVERPDGSNFTLKIRSTKLEDSAMYFCASSEGQGLSYTFGSGTRLTVV.

The chain couples TRBV5-1 to TRBJ2-7; D unclear. The V gene's germline CDR1 is SGHRS and CDR2 YFSETQ. CDR3 length: 12 amino acids. V was shortened by 1 base and J by 0 bases, with 2 bases between the two germline ends. Written as DNA, the CDR3 is TGCGCCAGCAGCTTGAGCTCCTACGAGCAGTACTTC. It yields the protein CASSLSSYEQYF.

On this clone: Additional DNA sequences in this sample encode the identical CDR3. This chain uses TRBV12-2 with TRBJ2-5; the D call TRBD2 from the table was never checked on the DNA. TRBV12-2 is deemed a pseudogene. The CDR3 has 20 amino acids. The CDR3 loop reads CASRPHPASGYKMYQETQYF. CDR3 bases: TGTGCAAGTCGCCCCCATCCAGCTAGCGGGTATAAGATGTACCAAGAAACCCAGTACTTC.